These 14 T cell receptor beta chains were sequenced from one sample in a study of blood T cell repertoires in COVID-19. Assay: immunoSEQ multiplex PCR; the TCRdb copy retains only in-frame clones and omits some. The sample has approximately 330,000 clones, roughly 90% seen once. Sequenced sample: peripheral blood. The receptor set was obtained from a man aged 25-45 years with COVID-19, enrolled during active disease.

CDR3 nucleotides: TGTGCCAGCAGTTACCCCCTCTCCCAGCCCCAGCATTTT. Its protein is CASSYPLSQPQHF. The chain recombines TRBV6-2 or TRBV6-3 with TRBJ1-5; D not resolved. Trimming pared 2 bases from V and 7 bases from J, leaving 9 bases between. CDR1 MNHEY and CDR2 SVGEGT come from the germline V gene. The CDR3 extends over 13 amino acids.

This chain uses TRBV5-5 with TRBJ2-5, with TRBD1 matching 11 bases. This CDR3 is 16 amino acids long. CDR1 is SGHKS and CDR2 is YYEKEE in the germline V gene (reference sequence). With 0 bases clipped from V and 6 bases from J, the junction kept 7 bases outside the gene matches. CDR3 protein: CASSLASDRGLKTQYF. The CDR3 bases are TGTGCCAGCAGCTTGGCCTCGGACAGGGGGCTAAAGACCCAGTACTTC.

The CDR3 region has the DNA TGTGCCAGCAGTTACTTTTTACTGAGGGACAGGGTGTCGGATACGCAGTATTTT. Translating gives CASSYFLLRDRVSDTQYF. J is TRBJ2-3 and V is TRBV6-2 or TRBV6-3, with 9 bases lining up with TRBD1. The CDR3 sequence is 18 residues long. Germline CDR1 reads MNHEY; CDR2 reads SVGEGT. Trimming took 1 base from V and 6 from J; bases not matched to a gene: 14.

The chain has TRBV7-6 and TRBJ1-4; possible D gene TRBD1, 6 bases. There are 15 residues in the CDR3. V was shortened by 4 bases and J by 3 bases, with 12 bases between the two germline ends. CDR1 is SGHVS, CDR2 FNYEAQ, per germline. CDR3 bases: TGTGCCAGCAGCTCATACAGGGATTCTAATGAAAAACTGTTTTTT. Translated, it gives CASSSYRDSNEKLFF. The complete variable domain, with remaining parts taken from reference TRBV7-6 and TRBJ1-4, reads GAGVSQSPRYKVTKRGQDVALRCDPISGHVSLYWYRQALGQGPEFLTYFNYEAQQDKSGLPNDRFSAERPEGSISTLTIQRTEQRDSAMYRCASSSYRDSNEKLFFGSGTQLSVL.

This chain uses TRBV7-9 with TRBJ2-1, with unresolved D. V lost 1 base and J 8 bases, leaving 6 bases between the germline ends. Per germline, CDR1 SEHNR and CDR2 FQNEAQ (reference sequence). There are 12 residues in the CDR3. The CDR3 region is CASSLERYEQFF. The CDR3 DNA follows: TGTGCCAGCAGCTTAGAGAGGTATGAGCAGTTCTTC.

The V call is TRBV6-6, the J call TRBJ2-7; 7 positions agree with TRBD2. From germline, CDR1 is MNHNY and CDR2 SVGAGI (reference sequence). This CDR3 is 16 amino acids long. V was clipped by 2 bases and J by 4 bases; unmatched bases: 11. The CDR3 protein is CASSYGQGWGGYEQYF. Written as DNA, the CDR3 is TGTGCCAGCAGTTACGGCCAGGGTTGGGGGGGTTACGAGCAGTACTTC.

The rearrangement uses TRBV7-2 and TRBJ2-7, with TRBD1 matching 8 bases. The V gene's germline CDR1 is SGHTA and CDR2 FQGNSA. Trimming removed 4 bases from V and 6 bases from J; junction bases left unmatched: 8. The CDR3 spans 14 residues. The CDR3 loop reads CASSYRQGSGEQYF. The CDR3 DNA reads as TGTGCCAGCAGCTACCGACAGGGGTCGGGCGAGCAGTACTTC.

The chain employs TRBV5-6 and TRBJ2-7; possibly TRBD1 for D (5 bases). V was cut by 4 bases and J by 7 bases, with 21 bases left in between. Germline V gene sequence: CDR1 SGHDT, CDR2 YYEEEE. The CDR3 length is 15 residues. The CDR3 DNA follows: TGTGCCAGCAGCCCCCTAGGGGCGCCGGCGGCGGAGCAGTACTTC. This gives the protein CASSPLGAPAAEQYF.

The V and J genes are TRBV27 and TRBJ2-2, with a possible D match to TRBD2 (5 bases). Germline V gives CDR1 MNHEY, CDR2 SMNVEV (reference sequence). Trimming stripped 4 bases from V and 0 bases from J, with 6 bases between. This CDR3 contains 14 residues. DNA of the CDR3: TGTGCCAGCAGTTCGGGAACGAACACCGGGGAGCTGTTTTTT. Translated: CASSSGTNTGELFF.

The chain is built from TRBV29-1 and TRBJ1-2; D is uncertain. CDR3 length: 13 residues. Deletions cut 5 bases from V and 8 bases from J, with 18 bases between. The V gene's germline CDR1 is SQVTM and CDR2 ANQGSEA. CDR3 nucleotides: TGCAGCGTTAGCGAGACGCTTATGAGGGGCTACACCTTC. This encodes CSVSETLMRGYTF. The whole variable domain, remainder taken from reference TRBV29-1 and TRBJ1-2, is SAVISQKPSRDICQRGTSLTIQCQVDSQVTMMFWYRQQPGQSLTLIATANQGSEATYESGFVIDKFPISRPNLTFSTLTVSNMSPEDSSIYLCSVSETLMRGYTFGSGTRLTVV.

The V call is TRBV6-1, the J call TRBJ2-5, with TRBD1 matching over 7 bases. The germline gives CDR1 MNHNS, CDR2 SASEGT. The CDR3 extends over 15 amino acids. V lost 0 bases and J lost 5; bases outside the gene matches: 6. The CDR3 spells CASSEAGDRRETQYF. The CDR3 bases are TGTGCCAGCAGTGAAGCGGGGGACAGACGCGAGACCCAGTACTTC.

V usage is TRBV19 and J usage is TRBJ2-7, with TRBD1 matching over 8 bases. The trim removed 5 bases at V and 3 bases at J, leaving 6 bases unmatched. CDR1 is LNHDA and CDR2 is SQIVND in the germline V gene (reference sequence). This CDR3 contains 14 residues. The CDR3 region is CASSQYGQGYEQYF. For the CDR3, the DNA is TGTGCCAGTAGTCAATACGGACAGGGCTACGAGCAGTACTTC.

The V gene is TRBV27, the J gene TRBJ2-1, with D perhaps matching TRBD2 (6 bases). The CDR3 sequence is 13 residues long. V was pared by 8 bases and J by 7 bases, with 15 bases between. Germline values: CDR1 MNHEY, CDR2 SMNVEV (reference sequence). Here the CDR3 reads CASRLTGENEQFF. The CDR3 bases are TGTGCCAGCCGACTAACGGGAGAGAATGAGCAGTTCTTC.

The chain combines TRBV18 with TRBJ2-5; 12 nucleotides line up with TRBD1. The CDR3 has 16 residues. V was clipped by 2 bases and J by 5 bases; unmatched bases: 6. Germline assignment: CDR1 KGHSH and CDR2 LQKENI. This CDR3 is CASSPTTGTGGETQYF. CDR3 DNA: TGTGCCAGCTCACCAACAACCGGGACAGGGGGCGAGACCCAGTACTTC.